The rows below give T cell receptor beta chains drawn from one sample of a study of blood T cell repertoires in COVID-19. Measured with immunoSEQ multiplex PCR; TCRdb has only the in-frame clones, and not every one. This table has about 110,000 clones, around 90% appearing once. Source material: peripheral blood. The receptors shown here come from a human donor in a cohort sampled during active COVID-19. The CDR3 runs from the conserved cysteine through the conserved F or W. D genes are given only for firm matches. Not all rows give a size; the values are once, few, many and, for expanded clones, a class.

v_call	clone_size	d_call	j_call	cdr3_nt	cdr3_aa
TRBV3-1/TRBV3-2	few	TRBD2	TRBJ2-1	TGTGCCAGCAGCCTTGGGACTAGCGGGAGCTATGAGCAGTTCTTC	CASSLGTSGSYEQFF
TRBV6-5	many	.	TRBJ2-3	TGTGCCACCTATGAGGTGCGGGGGTATTTT	CATYEVRGYF
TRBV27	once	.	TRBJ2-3	TGTGCCAGCAGACCCAAGGGGGGGAGGAGGGCAGATACGCAGTATTTT	CASRPKGGRRADTQYF
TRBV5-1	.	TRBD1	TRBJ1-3	TGCGCCAGCAGCCAAAGGACAGGGGGAAACACCATATATTTT	CASSQRTGGNTIYF
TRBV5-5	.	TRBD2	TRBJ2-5	TGTGCCAGCAGGGCGCTAGCGGGAGGGCAAGAGACCCAGTACTTC	CASRALAGGQETQYF
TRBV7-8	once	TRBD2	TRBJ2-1	TGTGCCAGCAGCTTAGCGCGGGAGTGGTCCTACAATGAGCAGTTCTTC	CASSLAREWSYNEQFF
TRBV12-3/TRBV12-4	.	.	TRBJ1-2	TGTGCCAGCAGTGGGGGGGCGGGCTATGGCTACACCTTC	CASSGGAGYGYTF
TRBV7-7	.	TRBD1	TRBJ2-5	TGTGCTAGCAGCTTAGGTTGGACAGGCCTCGGGGAGACCCAGTACTTC	CASSLGWTGLGETQYF
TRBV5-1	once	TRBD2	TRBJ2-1	TGCGCCAGCAGCTCTCTAGCGGTCTCCTACAATGAGCAGTTCTTC	CASSSLAVSYNEQFF
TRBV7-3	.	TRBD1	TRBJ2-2	TGTGCCAGCAGCCGACAGGGAAGTAAGGCGCGGGAGCTGTTTTTT	CASSRQGSKARELFF
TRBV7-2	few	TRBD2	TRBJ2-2	TGTGCCAGCAGCTTTCAGGGGGGACTAGCGGGGAACACCGGGGAGCTGTTTTTT	CASSFQGGLAGNTGELFF
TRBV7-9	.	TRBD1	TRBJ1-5	TGTGCCAGCAGCGAACAGGGGGCTGGCAATCAGCCCCAGCATTTT	CASSEQGAGNQPQHF
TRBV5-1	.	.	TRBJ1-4	TGCGCCAGCAGCTCGAGGACGGGTTCGGGGGAACTGTTTTTT	CASSSRTGSGELFF
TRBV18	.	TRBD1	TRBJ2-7	TGTGCCAGCTCACTAAACCGGGGACAGGGGGCCGAGCAGTACTTC	CASSLNRGQGAEQYF
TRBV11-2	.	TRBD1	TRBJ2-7	TGTGCCAGCAGCTGGAGACAGGGGGCATACTACGAGCAGTACTTC	CASSWRQGAYYEQYF
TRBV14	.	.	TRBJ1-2	TGTGCCAGCAGCCAAGTACCAAGCCCCTATGGCTACACCTTC	CASSQVPSPYGYTF
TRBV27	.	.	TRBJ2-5	TGTGCCAGCAGTTTTGGGATTAATCGGGCTAGCGAGCAAGAGACCCAGTACTTC	CASSFGINRASEQETQYF
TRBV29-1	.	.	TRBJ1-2	TGCAGCGCACCAGAACAGGATACCACTAACTATGGCTACACCTTC	CSAPEQDTTNYGYTF
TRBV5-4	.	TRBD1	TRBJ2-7	TGTGCCAGCAGCCAACCGGACAGGCTTTCCTACGAGCAGTACTTC	CASSQPDRLSYEQYF
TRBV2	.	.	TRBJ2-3	TGTGCCAGCAGCCCGGTAGTAAGCACAGATACGCAGTATTTT	CASSPVVSTDTQYF
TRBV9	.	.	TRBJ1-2	TGTGCCAGCAGCGCAACTCCTGGGGGCGAAGGCTACACCTTC	CASSATPGGEGYTF
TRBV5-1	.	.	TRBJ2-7	TGCGCCAGCAGCTTGAATAGAAACTCCTACGAGCAGTACTTC	CASSLNRNSYEQYF
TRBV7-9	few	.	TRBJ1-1	TGTGCCAGCAGCTTAATACAGGACCACACTGAAGCTTTCTTT	CASSLIQDHTEAFF
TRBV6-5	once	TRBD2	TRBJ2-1	TGTGCCAGCAGTTACTCGGTGGGGGAGCGGGGCAATGAGCAGTTCTTC	CASSYSVGERGNEQFF
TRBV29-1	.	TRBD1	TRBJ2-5	TGCAGCGCCGAACCAGGGGGAGAGACCCAGTACTTC	CSAEPGGETQYF
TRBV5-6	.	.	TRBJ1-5	TGTGCCAGCAGCTTGAGGTCAGGGCAAGAAGGTCAGCCCCAGCATTTT	CASSLRSGQEGQPQHF
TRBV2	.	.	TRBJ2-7	TGTGCCAGCAGGTGGACAGTGAGCTCCTACGAGCAGTACTTC	CASRWTVSSYEQYF
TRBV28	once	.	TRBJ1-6	TGTGCCAGCAGCCCACATCGGGGGAATTCACCCCTCCACTTT	CASSPHRGNSPLHF
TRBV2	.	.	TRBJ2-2	TGTGCCAGCAGTGGTAGCGCCTACGGGGAGCTGTTTTTT	CASSGSAYGELFF
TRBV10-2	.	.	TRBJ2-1	TGCGCCAGCAGGTATCCTCACCCCGAGGGACTGGATTACAATGAGCAGTTCTTC	CASRYPHPEGLDYNEQFF
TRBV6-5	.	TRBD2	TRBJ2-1	TGTGCCAGTTCGTACGGACTAGCGGGGTATGAGCAGTTCTTC	CASSYGLAGYEQFF
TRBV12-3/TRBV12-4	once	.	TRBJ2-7	TGTGCCAGCAGCTCCGGGTTACTCTACGAGCAGTACTTC	CASSSGLLYEQYF
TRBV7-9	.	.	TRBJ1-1	TGTGCCAGCAGCTTTTATTTGGGACAGAACACTGAAGCTTTCTTT	CASSFYLGQNTEAFF
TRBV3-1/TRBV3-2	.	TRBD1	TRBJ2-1	TGTGCCAGCAGCCTTACAGGGGACTCCTACAATGAGCAGTTCTTC	CASSLTGDSYNEQFF
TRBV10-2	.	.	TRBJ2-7	TGCGCCAGCAACAGGGAACCGGTGAACGAGCAGTACTTC	CASNREPVNEQYF
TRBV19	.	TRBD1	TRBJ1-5	TGTGCCAGTAGTATAGGACAGGGTCGGTCTCAGCCCCAGCATTTT	CASSIGQGRSQPQHF
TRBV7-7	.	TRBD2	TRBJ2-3	TGTGCTAGCAGCTCACCGACTAGCGGGAGATCAGATACGCAGTATTTT	CASSSPTSGRSDTQYF
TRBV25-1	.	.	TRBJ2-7	TGTGCCAGCAGTGAATCAGTAGGGGGATCGGGCGAGCAGTACTTC	CASSESVGGSGEQYF
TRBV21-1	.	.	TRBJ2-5	TGTGCCAGCAGCTTAACAGGAATGGGAGAGACCCAGTACTTC	CASSLTGMGETQYF
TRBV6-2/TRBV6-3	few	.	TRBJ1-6	TGTGCCAGCAGCCGCGGGGGTCTCTATAATTCACCCCTCCACTTT	CASSRGGLYNSPLHF
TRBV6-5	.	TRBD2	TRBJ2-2	TGTGCCAGCACTAGCGGGCCTGGGACCGGGGAGCTGTTTTTT	CASTSGPGTGELFF
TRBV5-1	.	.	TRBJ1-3	TGCGCCAGCAGCTTGGGCGGGGGCCCTATTGGAAACACCATATATTTT	CASSLGGGPIGNTIYF
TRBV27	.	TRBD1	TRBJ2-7	TGTGCCAGCAGTTTATCCAGACAGGGCGCCGAGCAGTACTTC	CASSLSRQGAEQYF
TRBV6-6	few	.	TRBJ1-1	TGTGCCAGCAGTATGGCGGGGGTGAACACTGAAGCTTTCTTT	CASSMAGVNTEAFF
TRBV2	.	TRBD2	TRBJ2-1	TGTGCCAGCAGTCCTAGCGGGGGTCGTAATGAGCAGTTCTTC	CASSPSGGRNEQFF
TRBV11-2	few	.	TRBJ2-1	TGTGCCAGCAGCTTAGATATGAGCTCCTACAATGAGCAGTTCTTC	CASSLDMSSYNEQFF
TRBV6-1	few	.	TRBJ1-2	TGTGCCAGCAGTGAACTAGGGGTTGGTGGCTACACCTTC	CASSELGVGGYTF